These T cell receptor beta chains were read from a single sample in a study of shared clonotypes between healthy human individuals. Assay: immunoSEQ multiplex PCR; the TCRdb copy retains only in-frame clones and omits some. The table records millions of clones, more than 80% of them present only once. The sequencing sample was made of naive CD4+ T cells sorted from blood. These TCRs come from a man aged 18 to 30 in good health. The CDR3 runs from the conserved cysteine through the conserved F or W. Each record gives: D gene, J gene, clone size, V gene, CDR3 protein, CDR3 DNA. The D gene is left open where the match is weak. The listing skips clone size in some rows; elsewhere it reads once, few, many or a size class.

D gene: TRBD2; J gene: TRBJ2-2; clone size: -; V gene: TRBV19; CDR3 protein: CASSTRRTSGSTGELFF; CDR3 DNA: TGTGCCAGTAGTACCAGACGGACTAGCGGGAGCACCGGGGAGCTGTTTTTT
D gene: TRBD2; J gene: TRBJ2-7; clone size: -; V gene: TRBV2; CDR3 protein: CASSKTGAGVSEEQYF; CDR3 DNA: TGTGCCAGCAGTAAAACGGGTGCGGGAGTCTCTGAGGAGCAGTACTTC
D gene: -; J gene: TRBJ2-1; clone size: -; V gene: TRBV11-3; CDR3 protein: CASSTTLRGGRDEQFF; CDR3 DNA: TGTGCCAGCAGCACTACCTTGAGGGGGGGCAGGGATGAGCAGTTCTTC
D gene: -; J gene: TRBJ2-4; clone size: once; V gene: TRBV27; CDR3 protein: CASSPRDGKNIQYF; CDR3 DNA: TGTGCCAGCAGCCCCCGGGACGGGAAAAACATTCAGTACTTC
D gene: -; J gene: TRBJ2-7; clone size: -; V gene: TRBV27; CDR3 protein: CASSLYPGPYEQYF; CDR3 DNA: TGTGCCAGCAGTTTATATCCTGGGCCCTACGAGCAGTACTTC
D gene: TRBD2; J gene: TRBJ2-5; clone size: -; V gene: TRBV5-1; CDR3 protein: CASSRTRLETQYF; CDR3 DNA: TGCGCCAGCAGCCGGACTAGGTTGGAGACCCAGTACTTC
D gene: -; J gene: TRBJ1-2; clone size: few; V gene: TRBV18; CDR3 protein: CASSSLTALYGYTF; CDR3 DNA: TGTGCCAGCTCATCCTTGACAGCACTCTATGGCTACACCTTC
D gene: TRBD2; J gene: TRBJ2-1; clone size: -; V gene: TRBV5-1; CDR3 protein: CASSPTSGRINEQFF; CDR3 DNA: TGCGCCAGCAGCCCGACTAGCGGGAGGATCAATGAGCAGTTCTTC
D gene: -; J gene: TRBJ2-7; clone size: -; V gene: TRBV6-5; CDR3 protein: CASGAGASSYEQYF; CDR3 DNA: TGTGCCAGCGGGGCCGGGGCGAGCTCCTACGAGCAGTACTTC
D gene: -; J gene: TRBJ2-7; clone size: few; V gene: TRBV19; CDR3 protein: CATMPGLNYEQYF; CDR3 DNA: TGTGCCACTATGCCGGGACTTAACTACGAGCAGTACTTC
D gene: TRBD1; J gene: TRBJ2-7; clone size: -; V gene: TRBV5-1; CDR3 protein: CASSLSGTGVYEQYF; CDR3 DNA: TGCGCCAGCAGCTTGTCGGGGACAGGGGTCTACGAGCAGTACTTC
D gene: -; J gene: TRBJ2-2; clone size: -; V gene: TRBV19; CDR3 protein: CATGRQNTGELFF; CDR3 DNA: TGTGCCACCGGGAGACAGAACACCGGGGAGCTGTTTTTT
D gene: -; J gene: TRBJ2-3; clone size: once; V gene: TRBV30; CDR3 protein: CAWSRLEGTALTQYF; CDR3 DNA: TGTGCCTGGAGCCGCCTTGAGGGAACAGCACTTACGCAGTATTTT
D gene: -; J gene: TRBJ2-1; clone size: -; V gene: TRBV5-1; CDR3 protein: CASSLTSQYNEQFF; CDR3 DNA: TGCGCCAGCAGCTTGACTAGCCAATACAATGAGCAGTTCTTC
D gene: -; J gene: TRBJ2-3; clone size: -; V gene: TRBV9; CDR3 protein: CASSPLWGDITDTQYF; CDR3 DNA: TGTGCCAGCAGCCCCCTGTGGGGGGATATCACAGATACGCAGTATTTT
D gene: -; J gene: TRBJ2-7; clone size: -; V gene: TRBV5-6; CDR3 protein: CASSSTQGYEQYF; CDR3 DNA: TGTGCCAGCAGCTCGACCCAGGGCTACGAGCAGTACTTC
D gene: -; J gene: TRBJ2-5; clone size: once; V gene: TRBV7-9; CDR3 protein: CASSYSTLKETQYF; CDR3 DNA: TGTGCCAGCAGCTACAGTACCCTAAAAGAGACCCAGTACTTC
D gene: -; J gene: TRBJ2-4; clone size: -; V gene: TRBV21-1; CDR3 protein: CASSNPGGQNIQYF; CDR3 DNA: TGTGCCAGCAGCAACCCAGGGGGCCAAAACATTCAGTACTTC
D gene: TRBD1; J gene: TRBJ1-4; clone size: once; V gene: TRBV6-1; CDR3 protein: CASQPGGNEKLFF; CDR3 DNA: TGTGCCAGCCAACCAGGGGGCAATGAAAAACTGTTTTTT
D gene: TRBD1; J gene: TRBJ1-5; clone size: -; V gene: TRBV6-5; CDR3 protein: CASSPRDRNQPQHF; CDR3 DNA: TGTGCCAGCAGCCCCCGGGACAGAAATCAGCCCCAGCATTTT
D gene: TRBD2; J gene: TRBJ2-5; clone size: -; V gene: TRBV10-3; CDR3 protein: CAARPGLQETQYF; CDR3 DNA: TGTGCCGCTCGTCCGGGACTACAAGAGACCCAGTACTTC
D gene: -; J gene: TRBJ1-3; clone size: -; V gene: TRBV2; CDR3 protein: CASKSVQTGFSGNTIYF; CDR3 DNA: TGTGCCAGCAAGAGTGTTCAAACAGGTTTCTCTGGAAACACCATATATTTT